Many counts were recorded for the clone carrying this TCR beta chain. This record comes from a study of T-cell reconstitution after alpha-beta-depleted transplantation in children. TCRbeta library preparation incorporated unique molecular identifiers. Each CDR3 protein gets one entry after TCRdb re-called the PCR reads with MiXCR. Altogether over 200,000 distinct CDR3 sequences are present, approximately 10% being singletons, with the ten largest covering 28%. CDR1 KGHSH and CDR2 LQKENI come from the germline V gene. Deletions cut 3 bases from V and 4 bases from J, with 7 bases between. CDR3 size: 13 residues.

The chain has TRBV18 and TRBJ1-3; D not resolved. This clonotype originated in a child younger than two with acute myeloid leukemia, due to receive a stem cell transplant. Material: PBMCs, obtained before TCRalphabeta/CD19-depleted stem cell transplant. CDR3 protein: CASSPKQGNTIYF. DNA of the CDR3: TGTGCCAGCTCACCGAAACAGGGAAACACCATATATTTT.